Listed below are T cell receptor beta chains from one sample, sequenced in a study of OX40 agonist ivuxolimab in advanced cancers. TCRdb's copy holds only in-frame clones and misses some; the assay was immunoSEQ multiplex PCR. The table records roughly 40,000 clones, about 81% of them present only once. The sample here was CD4+ or CD8+ T cells sorted from blood, taken in a trial of the OX40 agonist ivuxolimab. Every receptor here comes from an adult with an advanced solid tumor such as melanoma, head and neck, liver or kidney cancer. The CDR3 runs from the conserved cysteine through the conserved F or W. D genes are given only for firm matches.

D	V	J	CDR3
TRBD1	TRBV12-5	TRBJ1-2	CASGLVISKGQGLRGYTF
-	TRBV5-1	TRBJ2-1	CASSANNQPYNEQFF
-	TRBV18	TRBJ1-1	CASSPDGWSAEAFF
TRBD1	TRBV25-1	TRBJ1-1	CASREDRGHSNTEAFF
TRBD1	TRBV25-1	TRBJ1-2	CASSERRQGSYTF
-	TRBV30	TRBJ1-5	CAWSVGAYLNSNQPQHF
TRBD1	TRBV29-1	TRBJ1-5	CSVASGTGTNQPQHF
-	TRBV29-1	TRBJ1-1	CSVVVTGGTEAFF
-	TRBV23-1	TRBJ1-3	CAIFCGSSGNTIYF
-	TRBV5-1	TRBJ2-2	CASSPSVTGELFF
-	TRBV5-4	TRBJ1-6	CASSPDGGLSSYNSPLHF
-	TRBV18	TRBJ2-7	CASSPTRDSLEQYF
-	TRBV7-3	TRBJ2-5	CASSLRGGQGGETQYF
-	TRBV11-2	TRBJ1-1	CASSTSPNTEAFF
TRBD2	TRBV18	TRBJ2-1	CASSPSSGRNNEQFF
TRBD2	TRBV5-1	TRBJ2-1	CASSLEISGRAHEQFF
-	TRBV15	TRBJ2-5	CATSRDQEETQYF
-	TRBV11-1	TRBJ2-7	CASSREDSEIYEQYF
-	TRBV4-2	TRBJ2-3	CASSQDMGAGTDTQYF
TRBD2	TRBV7-2	TRBJ2-3	CASSHGTSRADTQYF
TRBD2	TRBV7-3	TRBJ2-1	CASSPGLAGVDEQFF
-	TRBV2	TRBJ1-2	CASTGRQGGNYGYTF
TRBD1	TRBV4-1	TRBJ1-4	CASSQSGGRREKLFF
TRBD1	TRBV18	TRBJ2-7	CASSSGGGYEQYF
TRBD1	TRBV18	TRBJ1-4	CASSPGTGVANEKLFF
-	TRBV10-3	TRBJ2-3	CAIMAGRDTDTQYF
-	TRBV4-2	TRBJ1-2	CASSQVAGAGYTF
-	TRBV7-6	TRBJ2-3	CASSSKPLGISTDTQYF
TRBD2	TRBV5-1	TRBJ2-2	CASSFGGGTGELFF
-	TRBV6-5	TRBJ2-1	CASSPLGSSYNEQFF
-	TRBV18	TRBJ1-1	CASSPQTGGNAEAFF
-	TRBV7-2	TRBJ2-1	CASSSQIGNEQFF